Shown below are 23 T cell receptor beta chains from a single sample sequenced in a study of Ad26.COV2.S vaccination and SARS-CoV-2 variants. Treatment noted: some 20 received Ad26.COV2.S at low or high dose, single or two shots; about 5 received placebo; per-sample allocation not given. The investigators took samples on day 63 after the first vaccine or placebo injection. Sequenced by immunoSEQ multiplex PCR; TCRdb stores in-frame clones only, minus some. The top ten clones hold around 4.5% of a sample with 350,000 to 500,000 clones, about nine tenths of them seen once. The sequences come from peripheral blood, collected in a trial of Ad26.COV2.S vaccine versus placebo. These TCRs come from a person aged 18 to 59 who received the Ad26.COV2.S COVID-19 vaccine or a placebo.

This chain joins TRBV28 and TRBJ2-4, with D perhaps TRBD2 (7 bases). Germline CDR1 reads MDHEN; CDR2 reads SYDVKM. Trimming took 7 bases from V and 6 from J, leaving 13 bases between them. The CDR3 has 13 amino acids. CDR3 region: CASKPGGLNIQYF. In nucleotides, the CDR3 is TGTGCCAGCAAACCGGGGGGCCTAAACATTCAGTACTTC.

The chain carries TRBV5-4 and TRBJ1-2, with D possibly being TRBD1 (6 bases). The CDR3 is 13 amino acids. Germline V gene lookup returns CDR1 SGHNT and CDR2 YYREEE (reference sequence). The V gene lost 2 bases and the J gene lost 6 bases, with 11 bases spanning the gap. The CDR3 DNA sequence: TGTGCCAGCAGCTTAGCAGGGGTGGATGGCTACACCTTC. Protein sequence: CASSLAGVDGYTF.

With regard to this clone: Other DNA sequences in this specimen translate into the identical CDR3. The genes are TRBV11-2 and TRBJ2-6, with TRBD2 identical over 7 bases. V lost 3 bases, J lost 2 bases, and 1 base stayed unmatched. Germline values: CDR1 SGHAT, CDR2 FQNNGV. The CDR3 is 15 residues long. As DNA, the CDR3 is TGTGCCAGCAGCTTTCGGGGGGCTGGGGCCAACGTCCTGACTTTC. Translating gives CASSFRGAGANVLTF.

This clone appeared once. DNA for the CDR3: TGTGCCAGCAGGCTAGCGGGAGGGGTTTCCTACAATGAGCAGTTCTTC. This gives the protein CASRLAGGVSYNEQFF. The chain combines TRBV28 with TRBJ2-1; TRBD2 aligns across 12 bases. J was trimmed by 1 base and V by 6 bases; bases with no gene match: 4. The CDR3 runs 16 residues. The germline V gene encodes CDR1 MDHEN and CDR2 SYDVKM.

The chain combines TRBV19 with TRBJ2-7, with D perhaps given as TRBD1 or TRBD2 (5 bases each). This CDR3 has 15 residues. Germline V gives CDR1 LNHDA, CDR2 SQIVND (reference sequence). The V and J ends lost 10 bases and 3 bases respectively, with 22 bases between them. DNA for the CDR3: TGTGCCACCACCCCGGGACCAGGAGGTGTCTACGAGCAGTACTTC. Its translation is CATTPGPGGVYEQYF. The full variable domain, in which reference TRBV19 and TRBJ2-7 provide the parts outside the CDR3, is DGGITQSPKYLFRKEGQNVTLSCEQNLNHDAMYWYRQDPGQGLRLIYYSQIVNDFQKGDIAEGYSVSREKKESFPLTVTSAQKNPTAFYLCATTPGPGGVYEQYFGPGTRLTVT.

The V call is TRBV4-3, the J call TRBJ1-1; D possibly corresponds to TRBD1 (5 bases). Germline lookup yields CDR1 LGHNA and CDR2 YSLEER. The CDR3 has 14 residues. Trimming took off 0 bases at V and 8 bases at J, with 13 bases between the two ends. CDR3 DNA: TGCGCCAGCAGCCAAGATCTATACGGGGCGGAAGCTTTCTTT. This sequence encodes CASSQDLYGAEAFF.

This chain joins TRBV7-9 and TRBJ1-3; D is unclear. From germline, CDR1 is SEHNR and CDR2 FQNEAQ (reference sequence). V lost 1 base to trimming and J lost 2 bases, with 9 bases between them. There are 15 residues in the CDR3. The CDR3 DNA is TGTGCCAGCAGCTTAGACCCCGGAGCTGGAAACACCATATATTTT. This encodes CASSLDPGAGNTIYF.

V gene TRBV29-1 combines with J gene TRBJ2-6; the match to TRBD1 covers 10 bases. V shed 3 bases and J 2 bases; nucleotides not matched to a gene: 4. Germline CDR1 reads SQVTM; CDR2 reads ANQGSEA. This CDR3 region has 16 residues. DNA for the CDR3: TGCAGCGTTGAGGGCGGACAGGGGGCTGGGGCCAACGTCCTGACTTTC. Its protein is CSVEGGQGAGANVLTF.

The V gene is TRBV3-1 (or the pseudogene TRBV3-2), the J gene TRBJ2-7, with 9 bases that match TRBD1. The CDR3 loop spans 12 amino acids. V lost 10 bases, J lost 5 bases, and 6 bases stayed unmatched. CDR1 LGHDT and CDR2 YNNKEL come from the germline V gene (reference sequence). Here the CDR3 reads CATGDRANEQYF. Here the CDR3 DNA reads TGTGCCACCGGGGACAGGGCTAACGAGCAGTACTTC.

The V and J genes are TRBV27 and TRBJ2-7, with a tentative D call TRBD2 (6 bases). The germline V gene encodes CDR1 MNHEY and CDR2 SMNVEV (reference sequence). The V gene lost 0 bases and the J gene lost 0 bases, with 6 bases spanning the gap. CDR3 length equals 14 residues. CDR3 DNA: TGTGCCAGCAGTTTATCGGAGGGCTCCTACGAGCAGTACTTC. Its protein is CASSLSEGSYEQYF.

Here the CDR3 reads CATSRGAFTDTQYF. The CDR3 bases are TGTGCCACCAGCAGGGGGGCCTTCACAGATACGCAGTATTTT. The rearrangement links TRBV15 to TRBJ2-3; tentative D call: TRBD1 (6 bases). From germline, CDR1 is LNHNV and CDR2 YYDKDF (reference sequence). Trimming took off 3 bases at V and 2 bases at J, with 9 bases between the two ends. CDR3 size: 14 residues.

The chain couples TRBV6-6 to TRBJ2-7; D is unresolved. Germline lookup yields CDR1 MNHNY and CDR2 SVGAGI (reference sequence). V was cut by 5 bases and J by 4 bases, with 6 bases left in between. This CDR3 is built from 11 residues. The CDR3: CASSQAYEQYF. CDR3 nucleotides: TGTGCCAGCAGTCAGGCGTACGAGCAGTACTTC.

The chain has TRBV18 and TRBJ2-1; 7 bases align to TRBD1. This CDR3 spans 16 amino acids. Germline values: CDR1 KGHSH, CDR2 LQKENI. V lost 9 bases and J lost 4; bases outside the gene matches: 15. This CDR3 reads CASRRQGEGGYNEQFF. The DNA for the CDR3 is TGTGCCAGTCGAAGACAGGGCGAGGGCGGGTACAATGAGCAGTTCTTC. The full variable domain, in which reference TRBV18 and TRBJ2-1 provide the parts outside the CDR3, is NAGVMQNPRHLVRRRGQEARLRCSPMKGHSHVYWYRQLPEEGLKFMVYLQKENIIDESGMPKERFSAEFPKEGPSILRIQQVVRGDSAAYFCASRRQGEGGYNEQFFGPGTRLTVL.

Regarding this clone: One junction end disagrees with the germline gene, perhaps due to a read error. V gene TRBV7-9 combines with J gene TRBJ1-1; weak D call: TRBD1 (6 bases). Per germline, CDR1 SEHNR and CDR2 FQNEAQ (reference sequence). There are 13 residues in the CDR3. The DNA of the CDR3 is TGTGCCAGCAGCTTATCCCGGGACACCGAAGCTTTCTTT. Encoded protein: CASSLSRDTEAFF.

CDR3 nucleotides: TGTGCCAGTTCGCTTGCCGGGACATTGCTCACCGGGGAGCTGTTTTTT. Amino acids: CASSLAGTLLTGELFF. The chain has TRBV2 and TRBJ2-2; possible D gene TRBD1, 6 bases. Germline CDR1 and CDR2: SNHLY and FYNNEI. Trimming shortened V by 9 bases and J by 4 bases, and 21 bases separated the two germline ends. The CDR3 has 16 amino acids.

J is TRBJ2-1 and V is TRBV7-9, with 12 bases fitting TRBD1. From germline, CDR1 is SEHNR and CDR2 FQNEAQ (reference sequence). Trimming cost V 5 bases and J 8 bases; bases outside gene matches: 10. This CDR3 has 16 residues. The CDR3 reads CASSKDPGQGAYEQFF. The CDR3 bases are TGTGCCAGCAGCAAAGACCCGGGACAGGGGGCCTATGAGCAGTTCTTC.

As DNA, the CDR3 is TGTGCCACCAGCAAACGGACAGCTCGATGGGATGAAAAACTGTTTTTT. It translates to CATSKRTARWDEKLFF. V gene TRBV15 combines with J gene TRBJ1-4; a weak D match, TRBD1 (6 bases). CDR3 length: 16 amino acids. V was trimmed by 4 bases and J by 6 bases, leaving 18 bases between them. Germline V gene data show CDR1 as LNHNV and CDR2 as YYDKDF (reference sequence).

The chain employs TRBV4-3 and TRBJ2-1; TRBD1 is a possible D gene (5 bases). The length of the CDR3 is 15 residues. Trimming cost V 6 bases and J 11 bases, with 23 bases left between them. Germline lookup yields CDR1 LGHNA and CDR2 YSLEER. The CDR3 loop reads CASSISGDSGMKQFF. The CDR3 DNA is TGCGCCAGCAGTATCTCAGGTGACAGTGGGATGAAGCAGTTCTTC.

This clone was found a few times. V and J are TRBV11-2 and TRBJ2-7, with TRBD1 matching over 7 bases. The CDR3 consists of 15 residues. CDR1 and CDR2 (germline): SGHAT, FQNNGV. Trimming took 4 bases from V and 7 from J; bases not matched to a gene: 13. The CDR3 here is CASSSRGQVRREQYF. CDR3 sequence (DNA): TGTGCCAGCAGCTCCCGCGGACAGGTCAGAAGGGAGCAGTACTTC. Combining the CDR3 with reference TRBV11-2 and TRBJ2-7 gives the whole variable domain EAGVAQSPRYKIIEKRQSVAFWCNPISGHATLYWYQQILGQGPKLLIQFQNNGVVDDSQLPKDRFSAERLKGVDSTLKIQPAKLEDSAVYLCASSSRGQVRREQYFGPGTRLTVT.

As DNA, the CDR3 is TGTGCCAGCAGCGATCAGGGGGGTTATGGGCCCCAGCATTTT. This gives the protein CASSDQGGYGPQHF. V gene TRBV9 combines with J gene TRBJ1-5; 7 bases agree with TRBD1. CDR1 SGDLS and CDR2 YYNGEE come from the germline V gene. Trimming at V came to 3 bases and at J to 9 bases, leaving 9 bases not matched to a gene. The CDR3 contains 14 residues.

The J gene is TRBJ2-5, the V gene TRBV5-1; possibly TRBD1 or TRBD2 for D (6 bases each). Germline loops: CDR1 SGHRS, CDR2 YFSETQ. Trimming took 3 bases from V and 0 from J, leaving 15 bases between them. The CDR3 consists of 16 residues. The CDR3 bases are TGCGCCAGCAGCTCTGGGGGGCGGAGTAACCAAGAGACCCAGTACTTC. Translated, it gives CASSSGGRSNQETQYF.

This clone occurred once. The chain couples TRBV6-6 to TRBJ2-3, with a possible D match to TRBD1 (6 bases). The CDR3 is made up of 16 amino acids. CDR1 is MNHNY, CDR2 SVGAGI, per germline (reference sequence). Trimming removed 4 bases at V and 2 bases at J, with 16 bases between. The CDR3 nucleotides read TGTGCCAGCAGTTTACAGGGCGAGGCCCCCACAGATACGCAGTATTTT. As protein: CASSLQGEAPTDTQYF.

The chain uses TRBV20-1 and TRBJ2-7; D gene uncertain. This CDR3 is 13 amino acids long. From germline, CDR1 is DFQATT and CDR2 SNEGSKA (reference sequence). V was pared by 3 bases and J by 6 bases, with 15 bases between. DNA of the CDR3: TGCAGTGCTAGTGATAGTCCGCTCGCCGAGCAGTACTTC. This gives the protein CSASDSPLAEQYF.